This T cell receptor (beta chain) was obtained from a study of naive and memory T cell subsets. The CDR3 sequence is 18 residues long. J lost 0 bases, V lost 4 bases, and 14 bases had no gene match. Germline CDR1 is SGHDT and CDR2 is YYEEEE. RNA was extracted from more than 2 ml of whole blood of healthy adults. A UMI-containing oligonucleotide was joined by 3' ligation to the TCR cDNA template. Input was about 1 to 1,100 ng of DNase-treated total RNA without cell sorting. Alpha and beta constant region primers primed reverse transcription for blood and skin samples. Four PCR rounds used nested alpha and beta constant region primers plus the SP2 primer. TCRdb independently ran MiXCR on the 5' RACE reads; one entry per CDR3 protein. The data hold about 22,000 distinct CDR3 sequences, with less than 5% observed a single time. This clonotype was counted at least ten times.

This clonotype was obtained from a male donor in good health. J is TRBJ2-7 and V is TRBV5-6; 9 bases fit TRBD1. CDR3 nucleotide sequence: TGTGCCAGCAGCGAGTGGAAGAACCGGGACAGGGTCTCCTACGAGCAGTACTTC. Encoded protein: CASSEWKNRDRVSYEQYF.